This T cell receptor (beta chain) was captured in a study of shared clonotypes between healthy human individuals. Points from the study as a whole: Sequencing depth was expected to influence donor clonotype sharing. It was the non-shared clonotypes that had lower generation probabilities than clonotypes shared by all four donors.

Sequenced by immunoSEQ multiplex PCR; TCRdb stores in-frame clones only, minus some. Of under 1,900,000 clones in the sample, approximately 98.5% are singletons; the top ten hold 0.3% to 0.45%. Note on this clone: As yet, its antigen is unknown.

CDR1 ENHRY and CDR2 SYGVKD come from the germline V gene. V shed 11 bases and J shed 1 base, with 17 bases lying between them. The CDR3 sequence is 14 residues long. Adult donors, all healthy and HIV-negative, had no recent acute infections or vaccinations. The sequence was obtained from a man aged 25 to 40 in good health. Sequencing used naive CD4+ T cells sorted from blood. The subset denotes: CD45RA+ positively selected. The chain employs TRBV10-3 and TRBJ1-1; a weak D match, TRBD1 (5 bases). CDR3 in amino acids: CAAGQRGANTEAFF. CDR3 in DNA: TGTGCCGCGGGCCAGAGAGGGGCGAACACTGAAGCTTTCTTT.